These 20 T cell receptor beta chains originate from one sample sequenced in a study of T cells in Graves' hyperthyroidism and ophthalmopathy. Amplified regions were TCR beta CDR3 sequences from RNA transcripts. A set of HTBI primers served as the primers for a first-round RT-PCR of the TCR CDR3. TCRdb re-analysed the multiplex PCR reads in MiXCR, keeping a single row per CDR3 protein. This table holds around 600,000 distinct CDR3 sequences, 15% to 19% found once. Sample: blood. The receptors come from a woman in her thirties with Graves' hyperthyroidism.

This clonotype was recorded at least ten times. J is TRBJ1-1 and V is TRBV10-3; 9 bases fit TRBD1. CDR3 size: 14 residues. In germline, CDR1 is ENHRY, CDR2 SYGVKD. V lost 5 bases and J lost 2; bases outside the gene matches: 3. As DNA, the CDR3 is TGTGCCATCAGTCCGGGACAGGGAAACACTGAAGCTTTCTTT. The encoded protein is CAISPGQGNTEAFF.

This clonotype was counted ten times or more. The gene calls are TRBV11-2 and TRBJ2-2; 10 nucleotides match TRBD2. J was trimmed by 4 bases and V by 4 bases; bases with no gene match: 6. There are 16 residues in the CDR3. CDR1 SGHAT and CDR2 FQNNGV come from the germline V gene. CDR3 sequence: CASSSAAGGGTGELFF. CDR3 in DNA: TGTGCCAGCAGCTCCGCAGCGGGAGGGGGCACCGGGGAGCTGTTTTTT.

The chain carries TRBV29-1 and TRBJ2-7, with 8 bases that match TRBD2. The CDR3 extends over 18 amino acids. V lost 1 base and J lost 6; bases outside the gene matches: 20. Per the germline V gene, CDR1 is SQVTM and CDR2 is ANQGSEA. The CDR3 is CSVEGGAGGVLGSGEQYF. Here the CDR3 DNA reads TGCAGCGTTGAAGGCGGGGCGGGAGGTGTTTTAGGGTCGGGCGAGCAGTACTTC.

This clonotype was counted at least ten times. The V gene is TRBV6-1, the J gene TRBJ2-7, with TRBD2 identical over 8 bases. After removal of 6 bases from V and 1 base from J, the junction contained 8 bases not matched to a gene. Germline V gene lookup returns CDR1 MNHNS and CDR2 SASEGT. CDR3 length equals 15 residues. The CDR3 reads CASSLTPSGSYEQYF. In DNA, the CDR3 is TGTGCCAGCAGCCTCACGCCTAGCGGGTCCTACGAGCAGTACTTC.

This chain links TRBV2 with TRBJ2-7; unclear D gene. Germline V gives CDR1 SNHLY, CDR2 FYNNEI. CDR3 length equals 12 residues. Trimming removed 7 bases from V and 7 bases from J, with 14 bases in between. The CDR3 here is CASKENGAEQYF. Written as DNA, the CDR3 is TGTGCCAGCAAAGAGAACGGAGCAGAGCAGTACTTC.

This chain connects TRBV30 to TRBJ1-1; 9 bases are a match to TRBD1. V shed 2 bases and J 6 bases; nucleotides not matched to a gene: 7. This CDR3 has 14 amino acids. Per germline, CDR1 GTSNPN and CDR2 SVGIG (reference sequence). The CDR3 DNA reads TGTGCCTGGAGTAGCACAGGGGGCCGCCCTGAAGCTTTCTTT. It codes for CAWSSTGGRPEAFF.

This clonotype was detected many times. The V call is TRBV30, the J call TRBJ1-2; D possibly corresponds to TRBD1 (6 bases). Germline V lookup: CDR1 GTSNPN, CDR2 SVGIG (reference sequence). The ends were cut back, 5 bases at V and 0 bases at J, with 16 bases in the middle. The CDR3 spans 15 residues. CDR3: CAWEKQGFANYGYTF. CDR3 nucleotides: TGTGCCTGGGAAAAACAGGGATTTGCTAACTATGGCTACACCTTC.

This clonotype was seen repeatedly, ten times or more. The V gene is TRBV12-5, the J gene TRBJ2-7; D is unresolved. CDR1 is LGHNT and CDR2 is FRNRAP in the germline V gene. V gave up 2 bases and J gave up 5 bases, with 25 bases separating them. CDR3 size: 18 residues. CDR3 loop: CASGLQTDLWSRTHEQYF. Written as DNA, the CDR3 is TGTGCTAGTGGTTTGCAAACGGACCTCTGGTCACGGACGCACGAGCAGTACTTC. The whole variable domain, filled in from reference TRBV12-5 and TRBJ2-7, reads DARVTQTPRHKVTEMGQEVTMRCQPILGHNTVFWYRQTMMQGLELLAYFRNRAPLDDSGMPKDRFSAEMPDATLATLKIQPSEPRDSAVYFCASGLQTDLWSRTHEQYFGPGTRLTVT.

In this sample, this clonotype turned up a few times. Written as DNA, the CDR3 is TGTGCCAGCTCCGATCGTTATCGCAATCAGCCCCAGCATTTT. This gives the protein CASSDRYRNQPQHF. V is TRBV19 and J is TRBJ1-5, with D hard to call. The germline gives CDR1 LNHDA, CDR2 SQIVND (reference sequence). The CDR3 extends over 14 amino acids. Trimming left V 9 bases short and J 2 bases short, with 14 bases between.

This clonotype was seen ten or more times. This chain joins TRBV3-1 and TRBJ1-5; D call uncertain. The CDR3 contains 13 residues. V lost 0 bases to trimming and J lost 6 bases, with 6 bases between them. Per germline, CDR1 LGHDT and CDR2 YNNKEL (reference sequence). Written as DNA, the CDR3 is TGTGCCAGCAGCCAAGATCACGCTCAGCCCCAGCATTTT. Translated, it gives CASSQDHAQPQHF.

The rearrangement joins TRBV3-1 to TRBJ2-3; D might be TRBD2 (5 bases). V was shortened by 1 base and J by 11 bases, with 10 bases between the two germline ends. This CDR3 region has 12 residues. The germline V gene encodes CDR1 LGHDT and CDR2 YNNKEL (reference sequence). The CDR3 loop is CASSQGGWVQYF. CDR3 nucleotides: TGTGCCAGCAGCCAAGGCGGGTGGGTGCAGTATTTT.

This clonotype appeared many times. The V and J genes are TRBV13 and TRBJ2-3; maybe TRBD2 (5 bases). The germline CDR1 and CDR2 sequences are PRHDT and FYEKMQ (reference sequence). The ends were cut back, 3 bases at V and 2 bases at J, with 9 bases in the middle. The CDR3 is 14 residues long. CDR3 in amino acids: CASSLVDSTDTQYF. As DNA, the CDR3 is TGTGCCAGCAGCTTGGTGGACTCCACAGATACGCAGTATTTT.

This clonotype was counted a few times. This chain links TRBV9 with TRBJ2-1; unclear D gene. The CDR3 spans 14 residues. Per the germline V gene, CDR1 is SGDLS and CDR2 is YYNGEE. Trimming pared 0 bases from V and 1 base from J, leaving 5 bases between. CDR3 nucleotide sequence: TGTGCCAGCAGCGTAGAAGGATCCTACAATGAGCAGTTCTTC. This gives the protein CASSVEGSYNEQFF.

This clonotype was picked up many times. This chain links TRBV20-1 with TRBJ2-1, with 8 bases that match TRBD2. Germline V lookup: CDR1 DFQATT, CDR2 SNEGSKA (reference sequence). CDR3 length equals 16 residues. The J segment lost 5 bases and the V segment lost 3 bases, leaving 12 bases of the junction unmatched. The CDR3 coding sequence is TGCAGTGCTAGTGATAGGAAAGCGGGAGTCGACAATGAGCAGTTCTTC. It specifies CSASDRKAGVDNEQFF.

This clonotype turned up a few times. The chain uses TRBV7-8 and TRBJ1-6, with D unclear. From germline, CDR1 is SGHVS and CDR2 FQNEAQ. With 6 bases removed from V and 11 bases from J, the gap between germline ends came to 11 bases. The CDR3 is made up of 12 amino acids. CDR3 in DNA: TGTGCCAGCAGGGATATAAAGCCACCCCTCCACTTT. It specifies CASRDIKPPLHF.

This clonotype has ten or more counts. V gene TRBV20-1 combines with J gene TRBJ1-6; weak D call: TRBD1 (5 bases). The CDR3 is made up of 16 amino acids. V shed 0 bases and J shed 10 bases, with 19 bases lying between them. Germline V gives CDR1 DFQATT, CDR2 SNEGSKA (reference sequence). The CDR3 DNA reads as TGCAGTGCTAGAGATCGGGGGTTAGGTGGTAAATCACCCCTCCACTTT. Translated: CSARDRGLGGKSPLHF.

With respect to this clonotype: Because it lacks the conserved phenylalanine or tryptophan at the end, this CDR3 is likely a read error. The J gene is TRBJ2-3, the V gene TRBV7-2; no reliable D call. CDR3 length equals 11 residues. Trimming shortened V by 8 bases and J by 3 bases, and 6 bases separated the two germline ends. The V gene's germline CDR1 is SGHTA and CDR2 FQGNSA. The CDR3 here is CASGGTDTQYL. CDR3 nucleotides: TGTGCCAGCGGCGGAACAGATACGCAGTATCTT.

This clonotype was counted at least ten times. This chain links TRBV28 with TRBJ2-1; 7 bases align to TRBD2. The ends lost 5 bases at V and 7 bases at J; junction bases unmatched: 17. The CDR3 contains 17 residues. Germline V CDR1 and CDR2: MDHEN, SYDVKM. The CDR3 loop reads CASSNLYAAAGDNEQFF. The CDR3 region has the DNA TGTGCCAGCAGTAATCTTTATGCAGCGGCGGGAGATAATGAGCAGTTCTTC.

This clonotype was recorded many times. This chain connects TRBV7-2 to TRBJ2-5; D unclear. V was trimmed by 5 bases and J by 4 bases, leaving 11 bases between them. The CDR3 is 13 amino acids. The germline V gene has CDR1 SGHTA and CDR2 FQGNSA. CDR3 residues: CASSTRARETQYF. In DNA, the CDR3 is TGTGCCAGCAGCACCCGGGCCAGAGAGACCCAGTACTTC.

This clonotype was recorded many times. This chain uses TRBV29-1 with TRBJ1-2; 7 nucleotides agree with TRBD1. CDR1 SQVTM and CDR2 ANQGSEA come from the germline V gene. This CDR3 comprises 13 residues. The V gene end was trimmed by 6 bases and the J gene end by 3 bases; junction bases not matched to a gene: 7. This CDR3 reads CSVDVGTDYGYTF. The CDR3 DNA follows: TGCAGCGTGGACGTCGGGACAGACTATGGCTACACCTTC.